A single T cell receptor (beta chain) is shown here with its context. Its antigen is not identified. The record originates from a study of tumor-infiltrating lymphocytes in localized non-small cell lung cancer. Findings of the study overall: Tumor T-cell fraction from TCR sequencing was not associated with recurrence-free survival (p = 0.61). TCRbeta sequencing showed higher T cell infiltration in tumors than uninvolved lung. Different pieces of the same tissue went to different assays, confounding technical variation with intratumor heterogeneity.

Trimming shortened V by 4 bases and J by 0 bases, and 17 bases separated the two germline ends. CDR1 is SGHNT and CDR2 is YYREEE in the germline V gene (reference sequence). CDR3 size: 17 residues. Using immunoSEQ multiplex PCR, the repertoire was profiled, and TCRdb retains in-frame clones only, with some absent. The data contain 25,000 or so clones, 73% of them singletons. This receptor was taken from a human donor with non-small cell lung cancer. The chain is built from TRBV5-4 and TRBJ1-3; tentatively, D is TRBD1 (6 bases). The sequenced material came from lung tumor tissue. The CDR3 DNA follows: TGTGCCAGCAGCCCTTGGGGGGGGGCTAGCTCTGGAAACACCATATATTTT. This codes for CASSPWGGASSGNTIYF.